This TCR beta chain appears in the sequencing data of a study of PD-1 blockade in mismatch repair-deficient tumors. A note on this clone: The antigen is unknown.

Study-level findings and limits: Tumor-resident clones, often undetectable pretreatment in blood, expanded then contracted after pembrolizumab.

Assay: immunoSEQ multiplex PCR; the TCRdb copy retains only in-frame clones and omits some. This sample carries tens of thousands of clones, about 80% of them seen once, and the ten largest clones take 3.3%. Mismatch repair deficiency was confirmed in all patients, by PCR or immunohistochemistry. The TCR-sequenced patients were a few responders to pembrolizumab. Germline loops: CDR1 MNHEY, CDR2 SMNVEV (reference sequence). V was trimmed by 3 bases and J by 4 bases, leaving 9 bases between them. The CDR3 is made up of 13 amino acids. The chain is built from TRBV27 and TRBJ1-2; D is undetermined. Specimen: peripheral blood, collected 4 weeks after starting pembrolizumab. The sequence derives from an adult with mismatch repair-deficient cancer. This CDR3 reads CASSLRGGYGYTF. In nucleotides, the CDR3 is TGTGCCAGCAGTTTGCGGGGAGGCTATGGCTACACCTTC.